This T cell receptor beta chain is from a study of CXCR3-negative and CXCR3-positive naive CD8 T cells. Overall study findings and caveats: Cryopreserved cells showed partially decreased CXCR3 expression, and most assays used fresh PBMCs. Greater hydrophobicity was found in TRB CDR3s of CXCR3-positive naive cells than of CXCR3-negative naive cells.

Notes on this clonotype: Antigen specificity is unknown.

The libraries of TRB cDNA were prepared using 5' RACE with UMI labels. TCRdb reprocessed the 5' RACE reads, keeping one entry per CDR3 protein, no DNA. Its table records about 53,000 distinct CDR3 sequences. Germline CDR1 reads SQVTM; CDR2 reads ANQGSEA. The CDR3 sequence is 14 residues long. The TCR sequence derives from a human donor in good health. Some clones in this sample may be carry-over from other donors' samples. The sequenced sample was naive CXCR3- CD8+ T cells from blood. Subset meaning: CD45RO-CCR7+CD27+CD95- naive CD8+ T cells lacking CXCR3 (TNR3-). The J gene is TRBJ2-1, the V gene TRBV29-1. The CDR3 loop reads CSVEEGASYNEQFF.